Listed below are T cell receptor beta chains from one sample, sequenced in a study of cytomegalovirus exposure and HLA in healthy donors. The method was immunoSEQ multiplex PCR; TCRdb's version includes in-frame clones alone and lacks a portion of them. The repertoire holds more than 100,000 clones, around 80% seen once, with approximately 0.24% in the top ten. The sample was PBMCs. The receptors stem from a man in his fifties or sixties in good health and CMV-seronegative. The CDR3 runs from the conserved cysteine through the conserved F or W. The D gene is left open where the match is weak. Clone size is stated in some rows and not others, as once, few, many or a class when expanded.

clone_size,j_call,d_call,v_call,cdr3_nt,cdr3_aa
NA,TRBJ2-3,NA,TRBV5-1,TGCGCCAGCAGTAAAACAGATACGCAGTATTTT,CASSKTDTQYF
NA,TRBJ1-5,NA,TRBV4-1,TGCGCCAGCAGCCCCTCGGGAGGCGGTCAGCCCCAGCATTTT,CASSPSGGGQPQHF
NA,TRBJ2-2,NA,TRBV5-6,TGTGCCAGCAGCCAACCTAACGGGGAGCTGTTTTTT,CASSQPNGELFF
NA,TRBJ1-5,TRBD1,TRBV19,TGTGCCAGTAATCGGGACAGGGGCGATAGCAATCAGCCCCAGCATTTT,CASNRDRGDSNQPQHF
NA,TRBJ2-7,NA,TRBV7-6,TGTGCCAGCAGCTTAGCGACCCGCCTCCAGGCCGAGCAGTACTTC,CASSLATRLQAEQYF
few,TRBJ2-4,NA,TRBV5-6,TGTGCCAGCAGCTTGGGGGGGCAGGTGAACATTCAGTACTTC,CASSLGGQVNIQYF
NA,TRBJ2-3,TRBD2,TRBV6-5,TGTGCCAGCGGACTAGGGCGCACAGATACGCAGTATTTT,CASGLGRTDTQYF
NA,TRBJ1-1,NA,TRBV29-1,TGCAGCGCCCGGACAGTTAACACTGAAGCTTTCTTT,CSARTVNTEAFF
NA,TRBJ2-2,TRBD1,TRBV10-3,TGTGCCCTCAGAGACCCGGGACAGGGGTACACCGGGGAGCTGTTTTTT,CALRDPGQGYTGELFF
NA,TRBJ1-1,TRBD1,TRBV5-4,TGTGCCAGCAGCTACGACAGGGCGGTATCTACTGAAGCTTTCTTT,CASSYDRAVSTEAFF
NA,TRBJ1-4,NA,TRBV2,TGTGCCAGCAGGCACAGGGAGGGGGGCGAAAAACTGTTTTTT,CASRHREGGEKLFF
NA,TRBJ1-3,NA,TRBV27,TGTGCCACTCGCCCCAACTCCTCCGGAAACACCATATATTTT,CATRPNSSGNTIYF
once,TRBJ2-3,NA,TRBV2,TGTGCCAGCGCTACACGAGGCGGCACAGATACGCAGTATTTT,CASATRGGTDTQYF
NA,TRBJ1-4,NA,TRBV12-5,TGTGCTAGTGGTTGGTCTCAGGCAGGAGGGGAAAAACTGTTTTTT,CASGWSQAGGEKLFF
NA,TRBJ1-5,NA,TRBV7-9,TGTGCCAGCAGCAACCAGGGTCACCAGCCCCAGCATTTT,CASSNQGHQPQHF
few,TRBJ1-5,NA,TRBV4-1,TGCGCCAGCAGCTCCTTGGACAGTCTCAATCAGCCCCAGCATTTT,CASSSLDSLNQPQHF
few,TRBJ2-3,TRBD2,TRBV7-2,TGTGCCAGCAGGTCAAACGGGGGGGGACGCACAGATACGCAGTATTTT,CASRSNGGGRTDTQYF
NA,TRBJ2-7,NA,TRBV7-2,TGTGCCAGCAGCTTAGGATCGCGGGACTACGAGCAGTACTTC,CASSLGSRDYEQYF
NA,TRBJ1-1,NA,TRBV18,TGTGCCAGCTCACCAACTGGGGGGGACGGCACTGAAGCTTTCTTT,CASSPTGGDGTEAFF
NA,TRBJ2-7,NA,TRBV5-1,TGCGCCAGCACCACAGAACGTTTGTACGAGCAGTACTTC,CASTTERLYEQYF
NA,TRBJ2-7,TRBD1,TRBV19,TGTGCCAGTACCGTCACCGGGACAGGGTCGAGCGAGCAGTACTTC,CASTVTGTGSSEQYF
NA,TRBJ2-3,TRBD2,TRBV11-3,TGTGCCAGCAGCTTAGGACGGCGGGGGTACACAGATACGCAGTATTTT,CASSLGRRGYTDTQYF
NA,TRBJ2-7,TRBD1,TRBV7-9,TGTGCCAGCAGCTTACCGGGACAGGGGGTACCACGGGGTGACGAGCAGTACTTC,CASSLPGQGVPRGDEQYF
NA,TRBJ2-7,TRBD1,TRBV19,TGTGCCAGTGGACAGGGGAGTGGCGAGCAGTACTTC,CASGQGSGEQYF
NA,TRBJ1-1,TRBD1,TRBV4-1,TGCGCCAGCAGCCGCCGGGGACAGGTTGGAACTGAAGCTTTCTTT,CASSRRGQVGTEAFF
NA,TRBJ2-7,TRBD1,TRBV5-4,TGTGCCAGCAGCACGGGACAGGGGGCTAACGAGCAGTACTTC,CASSTGQGANEQYF
few,TRBJ2-1,TRBD1,TRBV6-5,TGTGCCAGCAGGCAGGGGGCTTGGCAGTTCTTC,CASRQGAWQFF
NA,TRBJ1-5,NA,TRBV19,TGTGCCAGTAGTATAGAGGGGGGGTTAGGCAATCAGCCCCAGCATTTT,CASSIEGGLGNQPQHF
NA,TRBJ2-7,NA,TRBV6-5,TGTGCCAGCAGCCGAGCGGTTCCGAGCTCCTACGAGCAGTACTTC,CASSRAVPSSYEQYF
NA,TRBJ2-5,NA,TRBV11-1,TGTGCCAGCAGCCAAGGGGTTGCGGAGACCCAGTACTTC,CASSQGVAETQYF
NA,TRBJ1-5,NA,TRBV2,TGTGCCAGCAGCATTAATCAGCCCCAGCATTTT,CASSINQPQHF
NA,TRBJ2-7,NA,TRBV19,TGTGCCAGTAGTGGCATCGCTGACTACGAGCAGTACTTC,CASSGIADYEQYF
once,TRBJ1-3,NA,TRBV28,TGTGCCAGCAGTGGGGCGAACACCATATATTTT,CASSGANTIYF
few,TRBJ2-1,NA,TRBV5-4,TGTGCCAGCAGCTTGTTGCGGGCGCGCCCCAATGAGCAGTTCTTC,CASSLLRARPNEQFF
NA,TRBJ2-1,TRBD2,TRBV4-2,TGTGCCAGCAGCCAACTTGGGACTAGCGGGGATGAGCAGTTCTTC,CASSQLGTSGDEQFF
NA,TRBJ2-5,NA,TRBV11-2,TGTGCCAGCAGCTTAGGGGGCAGGGGCAGGTGGGGGGGAGAGACCCAGTACTTC,CASSLGGRGRWGGETQYF
NA,TRBJ1-1,NA,TRBV10-3,TGTGCCATCACCCCATCAGGGACTGAAGCTTTCTTT,CAITPSGTEAFF
NA,TRBJ2-2,TRBD1,TRBV29-1,TGCAGCGTTGAAGGGACAGGGAACACCGGGGAGCTGTTTTTT,CSVEGTGNTGELFF
NA,TRBJ1-2,NA,TRBV30,TGTGCCTGGAGTGTACCCCAGCGGGGAGGCTATGGCTACACCTTC,CAWSVPQRGGYGYTF
few,TRBJ1-3,NA,TRBV7-2,TGTGCCAGCAGCTTAGGGAGGTCTGGAAACACCATATATTTT,CASSLGRSGNTIYF
NA,TRBJ2-2,NA,TRBV5-1,TGCGCCAGCAGCTTGGATCCGGGGATCACCGGGGAGCTGTTTTTT,CASSLDPGITGELFF